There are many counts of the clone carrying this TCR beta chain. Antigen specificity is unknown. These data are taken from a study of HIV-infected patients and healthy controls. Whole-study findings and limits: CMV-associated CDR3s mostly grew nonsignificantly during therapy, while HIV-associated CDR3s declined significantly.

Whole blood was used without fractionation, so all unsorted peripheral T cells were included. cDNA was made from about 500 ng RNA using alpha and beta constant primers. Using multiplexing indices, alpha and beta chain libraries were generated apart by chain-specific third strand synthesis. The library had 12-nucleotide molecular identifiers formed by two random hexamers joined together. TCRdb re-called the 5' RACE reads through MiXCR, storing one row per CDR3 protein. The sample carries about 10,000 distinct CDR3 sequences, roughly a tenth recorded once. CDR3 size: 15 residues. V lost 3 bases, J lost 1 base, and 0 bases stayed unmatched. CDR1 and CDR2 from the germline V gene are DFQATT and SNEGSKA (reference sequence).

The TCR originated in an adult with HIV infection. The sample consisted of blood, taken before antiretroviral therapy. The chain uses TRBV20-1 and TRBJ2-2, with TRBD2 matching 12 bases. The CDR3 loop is CSARTSGGNTGELFF. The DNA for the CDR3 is TGCAGTGCTAGGACTAGCGGGGGGAACACCGGGGAGCTGTTTTTT.